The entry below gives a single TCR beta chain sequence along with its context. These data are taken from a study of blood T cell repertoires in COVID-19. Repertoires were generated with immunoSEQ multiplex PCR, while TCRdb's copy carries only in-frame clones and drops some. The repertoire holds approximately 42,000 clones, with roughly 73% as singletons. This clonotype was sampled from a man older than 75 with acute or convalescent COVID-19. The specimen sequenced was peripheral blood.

This chain's CDR3 is CASSRVRVANTGELFF. The CDR3 DNA reads as TGTGCCAGCAGCCGGGTACGGGTGGCGAACACCGGGGAGCTGTTTTTT. The chain recombines TRBV7-9 with TRBJ2-2; D not resolved. The germline gives CDR1 SEHNR, CDR2 FQNEAQ (reference sequence). The CDR3 runs 16 residues. V lost 5 bases to trimming and J lost 0 bases, with 13 bases between them.